This T cell receptor beta chain is from a study of T cells expressing NK-cell markers. At the level of the study: With respect to HCMV, most of the eight sequenced donors were seropositive, and one was seronegative.

Following a re-call of the 5' RACE reads, TCRdb has one entry per CDR3 protein and lacks DNA. The table lists under 600,000 distinct CDR3 sequences, with approximately 1.5% in the top ten. Germline CDR1 DFQATT, CDR2 SNEGSKA (reference sequence). The CDR3 length is 13 residues. What was sequenced was blood T cells: a sorted CD56 or NKG2C T cell subset, CD4+ or CD8+ T cells, or bulk PBMC T cells (not recorded which). The origin of this receptor is a woman aged 50 to 65 in good health. The gene calls are TRBV20-1 and TRBJ2-3; TCRdb names TRBD1, which stays unverified in the absence of DNA. This chain's CDR3 is CSVAGDGGDTQYF.